This T cell receptor (beta chain) was sequenced in a study of T cell responses to AZD1222 COVID-19 vaccine. Whole-study findings and limits: Among AZD1222 vaccinees, only 5 to 7 were seropositive at baseline.

Generated by immunoSEQ multiplex PCR, the TCRdb table keeps only in-frame clones and is missing some. The sample gives roughly 97,000 clones, 85% to 95% of which show up once; more than 4% is in the top ten. For this clone: Its antigen is as yet unknown.

Germline V lookup: CDR1 SEHNR, CDR2 FQNEAQ (reference sequence). Trimming cost V 3 bases and J 4 bases; bases outside gene matches: 1. The CDR3 contains 13 residues. This clonotype was sampled from an adult in good health. This specimen was peripheral blood, taken on day 0 of AZD1222 vaccination. The chain carries TRBV7-9 and TRBJ2-7, with TRBD2 matching 9 bases. CDR3 in DNA: TGTGCCAGCAGCTTCGCGGGAGGGTACGAGCAGTACTTC. It encodes CASSFAGGYEQYF.